This T cell receptor (beta chain) stems from a study of CD8+CD57+ T cells in acquired aplastic anemia. At the level of the study: The average for DNA from sorted CD4+ and CD8+ cells was about 3.3 ug.

It was genomic DNA that served as the template for profiling TCR beta VDJ and CDR3. Each CDR3 protein is one row after TCRdb ran MiXCR on the reads. The sample has approximately 180,000 distinct CDR3 sequences; nearly 65% are singletons. J gave up 2 bases and V 2 bases, and 1 base lay outside the gene matches. The CDR3 runs 14 residues. The germline V gene encodes CDR1 SEHNR and CDR2 FQNEAQ (reference sequence). Patients included in sequencing had previously demonstrated CD8+CD57+ cell expansion by flow cytometry. Each patient gave a blood sample that was collected before any therapy had been received. This clonotype showed up just a few times.

Source material: sorted CD4+, CD8+, or CD8+CD57+ T cells (not recorded which) from PBMCs. The chain links TRBV7-9 to TRBJ2-5, with 8 bases fitting TRBD1. The sequence derives from a human donor with aplastic anemia. This CDR3 is CASSLWDRQETQYF. The CDR3 DNA is TGTGCCAGCAGCTTATGGGACAGGCAAGAGACCCAGTACTTC.